The rows below give T cell receptor beta chains drawn from one sample of a study of T cell repertoires in cytomegalovirus infection. MiXCR, run by TCRdb on the reads, gives a single entry per CDR3 protein. The sample records roughly 230,000 distinct CDR3 sequences, approximately 13% being singletons. The sample comprised PBMCs. These receptors all come from a human donor in good health (CMV status not recorded). Some clones in this sample may be carry-over from other donors' samples. CDR3s include the opening cysteine and the closing phenylalanine or tryptophan. D genes are given only for firm matches. Rows may omit the clone size; those that give it use once, few, many or a size class.

j_call,d_call,v_call,clone_size,cdr3_aa,cdr3_nt
TRBJ2-3,NA,TRBV7-2,many,CASSLGRSPDTQYF,TGTGCCAGCAGCTTAGGGCGCTCACCAGATACGCAGTATTTT
TRBJ2-3,NA,TRBV19,once,CASSISGSADTQYF,TGTGCCAGTAGTATAAGTGGCAGCGCAGATACGCAGTATTTT
TRBJ2-7,NA,TRBV7-2,NA,CASSLGSGPPSEQYF,TGTGCCAGCAGCTTAGGGAGCGGGCCTCCCTCCGAGCAGTACTTC
TRBJ2-7,NA,TRBV7-9,NA,CASSQWGIGNGEQYF,TGTGCCAGCAGTCAATGGGGCATAGGGAATGGGGAGCAGTACTTC
TRBJ2-7,TRBD1,TRBV29-1,NA,CSVEEGQGDPYEQYF,TGCAGCGTTGAAGAAGGACAGGGGGATCCCTACGAGCAGTACTTC
TRBJ2-5,TRBD1,TRBV7-3,few,CASSTGQGEETQYF,TGTGCCAGCAGCACCGGACAGGGGGAAGAGACCCAGTACTTC
TRBJ2-7,NA,TRBV5-4,many,CASSPGRLYEQYF,TGTGCCAGCAGCCCAGGACGCCTCTACGAGCAGTACTTC
TRBJ1-1,NA,TRBV7-2,medium-sized,CASSFGGQNTEAFF,TGTGCCAGCAGCTTCGGGGGACAGAACACTGAAGCTTTCTTT
TRBJ2-1,TRBD2,TRBV29-1,NA,CSVRGGWGAGDEQFF,TGCAGCGTTCGGGGGGGTTGGGGAGCTGGGGATGAGCAGTTCTTC
TRBJ2-7,NA,TRBV3-1,once,CASAPRGTLGGLSYEQYF,TGTGCCAGCGCTCCCAGAGGGACCCTCGGGGGACTCAGCTACGAGCAGTACTTC
TRBJ2-7,NA,TRBV6-5,many,CASSYSGEAGAPVWYF,TGTGCCAGCAGTTACTCCGGAGAGGCAGGGGCACCCGTTTGGTACTTC
TRBJ2-3,TRBD2,TRBV6-1,many,CASSALGGGTDTQYF,TGTGCCAGCAGTGCACTGGGAGGGGGCACAGATACGCAGTATTTT
TRBJ1-2,TRBD1,TRBV10-3,many,CAISGDRGSYGYTF,TGTGCCATCAGTGGGGACAGGGGTTCCTATGGCTACACCTTC
TRBJ1-2,NA,TRBV25-1,many,CASSDQRSGPNYGYTF,TGTGCCAGCAGTGACCAAAGAAGCGGACCGAACTATGGCTACACCTTC
TRBJ1-6,TRBD1,TRBV6-5,few,CASSYQGAGSPLHF,TGTGCCAGCAGTTATCAGGGGGCAGGTTCACCCCTCCACTTT
TRBJ2-1,NA,TRBV2,many,CASSEGAYNEQFF,TGTGCCAGCAGTGAGGGGGCCTACAATGAGCAGTTCTTC
TRBJ1-6,NA,TRBV9,NA,CASSAQQQWDSPLHF,TGTGCCAGCAGCGCCCAGCAACAGTGGGATTCACCCCTCCACTTT
TRBJ2-1,TRBD2,TRBV20-1,NA,CSASRTSGGYNEQFF,TGCAGTGCTAGTAGGACTAGCGGGGGGTACAATGAGCAGTTCTTC
TRBJ2-1,NA,TRBV7-2,many,CASSDRDGYNEQFF,TGTGCCAGCAGCGACCGGGACGGGTACAATGAGCAGTTCTTC
TRBJ1-6,NA,TRBV14,many,CASSQGGYNSPLHF,TGTGCCAGCAGCCAGGGGGGCTATAATTCACCCCTCCACTTT
TRBJ1-2,TRBD1,TRBV5-1,NA,CASSFGQGAYGYTF,TGCGCCAGCAGCTTTGGACAGGGGGCCTATGGCTACACCTTC
TRBJ1-2,TRBD1,TRBV7-2,NA,CASSPGTGGKRGYTF,TGTGCCAGCAGCCCAGGGACAGGGGGCAAAAGGGGCTACACCTTC
TRBJ2-1,TRBD2,TRBV7-8,many,CASSRSGGTYNEQFF,TGTGCCAGCAGCCGGAGCGGGGGGACCTACAATGAGCAGTTCTTC
TRBJ2-3,TRBD1,TRBV2,NA,CASSETLGQGVDTQYF,TGTGCCAGCAGTGAAACGCTGGGACAGGGGGTAGATACGCAGTATTTT
TRBJ1-1,NA,TRBV7-9,many,CASRLTGSTEAFF,TGTGCCAGCAGACTCACAGGGTCCACTGAAGCTTTCTTT
TRBJ1-3,NA,TRBV7-2,many,CASSLGHLLGNTIYF,TGTGCCAGCAGCTTAGGGCATCTGTTGGGAAACACCATATATTTT
TRBJ1-1,NA,TRBV6-1,many,CATDPRGRMNTEAFF,TGTGCCACCGATCCCCGAGGGCGTATGAACACTGAAGCTTTCTTT
TRBJ2-7,TRBD1,TRBV7-3,many,CASSLRQGFTYEQYF,TGTGCCAGCAGCTTGAGACAGGGTTTTACCTACGAGCAGTACTTC
TRBJ1-3,TRBD1,TRBV7-9,many,CASSPGQGRTIYF,TGTGCCAGCAGCCCGGGACAGGGGCGCACCATATATTTT
TRBJ1-4,TRBD1,TRBV18,many,CASSTGQENEKLFF,TGTGCCAGCTCAACGGGACAGGAAAATGAAAAACTGTTTTTT
TRBJ1-1,NA,TRBV7-9,NA,CASSLEPRGTEAFF,TGTGCCAGCAGCTTAGAACCCAGGGGCACTGAAGCTTTCTTT
TRBJ1-1,TRBD1,TRBV28,many,CASSTEQGANTEAFF,TGTGCCAGCAGTACCGAACAGGGGGCGAACACTGAAGCTTTCTTT
TRBJ2-3,NA,TRBV2,many,CASSEETTDTQYF,TGTGCCAGCAGTGAAGAAACGACAGATACGCAGTATTTT
TRBJ1-1,NA,TRBV7-6,many,CASSGVGGAFF,TGTGCCAGCAGCGGAGTTGGGGGAGCTTTCTTT
TRBJ2-5,TRBD1,TRBV9,few,CASSVDRGRMTQYF,TGTGCCAGCAGCGTAGACAGGGGGCGGATGACCCAGTACTTC
TRBJ2-7,TRBD1,TRBV29-1,NA,CSANRGRNEQYF,TGCAGCGCGAACAGGGGGAGGAACGAGCAGTACTTC
TRBJ2-5,NA,TRBV11-2,many,CASSSGMQETQYF,TGTGCCAGCAGCTCCGGAATGCAAGAGACCCAGTACTTC
TRBJ2-2,NA,TRBV7-6,many,CASSFFGTYTGELFF,TGTGCCAGCAGCTTTTTCGGGACTTACACCGGGGAGCTGTTTTTT
TRBJ2-3,TRBD2,TRBV2,NA,CASGGLVDTQYF,TGTGCCAGCGGGGGACTAGTTGATACGCAGTATTTT
TRBJ1-1,NA,TRBV6-1,NA,CASSQDSEAFF,TGTGCCAGCAGTCAGGACAGTGAAGCTTTCTTT
TRBJ1-2,NA,TRBV5-5,many,CASSSEANYGYTF,TGTGCCAGCAGCTCCGAAGCTAACTATGGCTACACCTTC
TRBJ2-5,NA,TRBV7-2,many,CASSPSGTQYF,TGTGCCAGCAGCCCTAGTGGGACCCAGTACTTC